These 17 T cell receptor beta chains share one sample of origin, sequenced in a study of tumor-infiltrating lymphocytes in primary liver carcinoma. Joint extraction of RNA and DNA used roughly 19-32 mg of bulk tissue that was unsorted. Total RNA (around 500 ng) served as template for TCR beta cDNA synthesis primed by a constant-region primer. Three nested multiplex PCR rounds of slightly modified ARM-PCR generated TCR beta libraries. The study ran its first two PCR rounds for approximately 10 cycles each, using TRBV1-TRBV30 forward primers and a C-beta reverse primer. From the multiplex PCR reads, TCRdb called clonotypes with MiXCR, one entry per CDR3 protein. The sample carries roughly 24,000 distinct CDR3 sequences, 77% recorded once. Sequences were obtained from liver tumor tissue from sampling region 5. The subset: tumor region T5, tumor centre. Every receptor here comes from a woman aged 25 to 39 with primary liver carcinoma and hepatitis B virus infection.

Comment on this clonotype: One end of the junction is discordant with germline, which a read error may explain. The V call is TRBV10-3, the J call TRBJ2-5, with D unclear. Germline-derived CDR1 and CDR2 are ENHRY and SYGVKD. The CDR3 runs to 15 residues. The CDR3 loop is CAFSESATRQEAQYF. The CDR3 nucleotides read TGCGCCTTCAGTGAGTCGGCTACCAGACAAGAGGCCCAGTACTTC.

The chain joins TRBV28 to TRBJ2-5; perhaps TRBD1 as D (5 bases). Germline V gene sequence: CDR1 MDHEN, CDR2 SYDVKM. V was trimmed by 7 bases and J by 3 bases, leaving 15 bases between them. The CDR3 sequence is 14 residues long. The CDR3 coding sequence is TGTGCCAGCATCTCCCTAGGGGTAGAAGAGACCCAGTACTTC. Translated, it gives CASISLGVEETQYF.

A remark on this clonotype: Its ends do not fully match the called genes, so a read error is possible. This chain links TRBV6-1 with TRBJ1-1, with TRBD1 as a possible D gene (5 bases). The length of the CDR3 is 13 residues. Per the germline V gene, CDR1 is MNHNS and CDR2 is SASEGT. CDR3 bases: TGTGCCAGTAGTGAAGGGGCGAACACAGAACCTTTCTTT. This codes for CASSEGANTEPFF.

CDR3 loop: CASCGQGAYEQYF. Here the CDR3 DNA reads TGTGCCAGCTGCGGACAGGGCGCCTACGAGCAGTACTTC. This chain uses TRBV9 with TRBJ2-7; 8 bases align to TRBD1. Germline V gene lookup returns CDR1 SGDLS and CDR2 YYNGEE. The CDR3 runs to 13 residues. V was pared by 7 bases and J by 2 bases, with 5 bases of the junction left unmatched.

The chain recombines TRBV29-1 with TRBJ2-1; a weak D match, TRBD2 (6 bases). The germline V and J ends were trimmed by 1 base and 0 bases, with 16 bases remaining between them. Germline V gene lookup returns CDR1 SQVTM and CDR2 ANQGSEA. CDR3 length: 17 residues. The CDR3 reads CSVEVVGGESSYNEQFF. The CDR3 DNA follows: TGCAGCGTTGAAGTGGTCGGCGGGGAGAGCTCCTACAATGAGCAGTTCTTC.

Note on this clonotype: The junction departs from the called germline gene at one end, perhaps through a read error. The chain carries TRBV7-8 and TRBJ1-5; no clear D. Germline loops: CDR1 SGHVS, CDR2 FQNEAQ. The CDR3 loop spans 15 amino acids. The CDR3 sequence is CAGSLTGQVSQPQHF. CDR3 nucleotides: TGTGCCGGCAGCCTTACGGGCCAGGTCAGTCAGCCCCAGCATTTT.

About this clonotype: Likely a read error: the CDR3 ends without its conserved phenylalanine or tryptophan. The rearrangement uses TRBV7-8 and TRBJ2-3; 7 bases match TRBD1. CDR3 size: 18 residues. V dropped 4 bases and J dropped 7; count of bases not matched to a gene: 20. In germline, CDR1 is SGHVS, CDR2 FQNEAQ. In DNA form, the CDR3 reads TGTGCCAGCAGCTCGAACGAGCACCGGGACAGACCCCCTAATACGCAGTATATT. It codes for CASSSNEHRDRPPNTQYI.

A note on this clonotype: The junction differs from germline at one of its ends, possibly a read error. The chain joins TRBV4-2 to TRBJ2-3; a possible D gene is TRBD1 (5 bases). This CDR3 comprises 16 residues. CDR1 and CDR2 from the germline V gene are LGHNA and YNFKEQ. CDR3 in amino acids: CASNQDLGIRGGTQYF. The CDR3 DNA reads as TGTGCCAGCAACCAAGATTTGGGGATTAGGGGCGGTACGCAGTATTTT.

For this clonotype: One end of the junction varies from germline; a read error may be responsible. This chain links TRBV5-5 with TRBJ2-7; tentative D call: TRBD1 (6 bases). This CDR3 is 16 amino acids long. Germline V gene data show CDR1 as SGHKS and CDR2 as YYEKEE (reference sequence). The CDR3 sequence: CANSITYRQVSYEQYF. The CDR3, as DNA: TGTGCCAACAGCATTACCTACCGACAGGTTTCCTACGAGCAGTACTTC.

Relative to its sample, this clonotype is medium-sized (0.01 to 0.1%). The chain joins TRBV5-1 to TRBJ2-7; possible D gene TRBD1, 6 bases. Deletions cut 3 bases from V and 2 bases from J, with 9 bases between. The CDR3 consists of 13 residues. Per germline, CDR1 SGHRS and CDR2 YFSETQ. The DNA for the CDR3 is TGCGCCAGCAGCTGGGACAAGGCCTACGAGCAGTACTTC. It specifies CASSWDKAYEQYF.

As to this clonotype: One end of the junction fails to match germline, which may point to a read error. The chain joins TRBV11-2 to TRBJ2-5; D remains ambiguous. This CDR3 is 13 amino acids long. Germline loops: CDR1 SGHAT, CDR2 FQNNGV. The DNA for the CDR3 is TGTGCCAGCAACTTATGGCAGCAAGAGACCCAGTATTTC. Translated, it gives CASNLWQQETQYF.

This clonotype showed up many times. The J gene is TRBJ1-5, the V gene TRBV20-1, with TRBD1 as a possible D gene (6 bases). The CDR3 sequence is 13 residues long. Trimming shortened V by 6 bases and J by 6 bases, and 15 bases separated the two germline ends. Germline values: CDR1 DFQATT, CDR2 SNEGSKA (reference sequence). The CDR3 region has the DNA TGCAGTGCCAGGGGTCTTTTGTCTCAGCCCCAGCATTTT. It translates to CSARGLLSQPQHF.

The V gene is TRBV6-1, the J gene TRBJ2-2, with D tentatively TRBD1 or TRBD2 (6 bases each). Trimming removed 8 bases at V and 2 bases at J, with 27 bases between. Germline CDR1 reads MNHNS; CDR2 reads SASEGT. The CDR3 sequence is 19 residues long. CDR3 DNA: TGTGCCAGCGATGAAACGCTTCCCGGGGGCGCCGCTAACACCGGGGAGCTGTTTTTT. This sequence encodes CASDETLPGGAANTGELFF.

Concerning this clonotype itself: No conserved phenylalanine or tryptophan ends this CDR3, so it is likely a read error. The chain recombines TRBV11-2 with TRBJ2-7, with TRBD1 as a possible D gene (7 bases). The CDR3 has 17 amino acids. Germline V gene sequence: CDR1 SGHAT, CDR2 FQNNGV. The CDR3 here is CASSITGGGSWTYEQYL. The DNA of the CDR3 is TGTGCTAGCAGTATCACAGGAGGGGGCTCTTGGACCTATGAGCAGTACCTC.

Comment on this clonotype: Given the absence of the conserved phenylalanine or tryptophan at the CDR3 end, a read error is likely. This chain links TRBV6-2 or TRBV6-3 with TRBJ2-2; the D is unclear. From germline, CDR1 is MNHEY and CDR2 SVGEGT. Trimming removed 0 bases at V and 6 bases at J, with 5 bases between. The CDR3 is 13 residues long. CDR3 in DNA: TGTGCCAGCAGTTACTCGGAGTCCGGGGAGCTGTTTTCT. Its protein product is CASSYSESGELFS.

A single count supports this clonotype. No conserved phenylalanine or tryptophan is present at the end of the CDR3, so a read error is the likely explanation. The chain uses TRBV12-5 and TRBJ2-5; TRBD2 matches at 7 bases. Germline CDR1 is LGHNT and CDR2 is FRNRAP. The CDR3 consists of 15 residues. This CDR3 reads CASPHLSSGQETQYS. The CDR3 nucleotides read TGCGCTAGTCCGCATCTCTCTAGCGGCCAAGAGACCCAGTACTCC.

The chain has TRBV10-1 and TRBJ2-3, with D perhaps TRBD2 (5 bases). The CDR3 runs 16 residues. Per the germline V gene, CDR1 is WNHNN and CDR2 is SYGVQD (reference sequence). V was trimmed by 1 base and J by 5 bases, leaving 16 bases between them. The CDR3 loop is CASSELGPGSQDTQYF. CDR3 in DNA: TGCGCCAGCAGTGAGTTAGGTCCGGGATCCCAAGATACGCAGTATTTT.